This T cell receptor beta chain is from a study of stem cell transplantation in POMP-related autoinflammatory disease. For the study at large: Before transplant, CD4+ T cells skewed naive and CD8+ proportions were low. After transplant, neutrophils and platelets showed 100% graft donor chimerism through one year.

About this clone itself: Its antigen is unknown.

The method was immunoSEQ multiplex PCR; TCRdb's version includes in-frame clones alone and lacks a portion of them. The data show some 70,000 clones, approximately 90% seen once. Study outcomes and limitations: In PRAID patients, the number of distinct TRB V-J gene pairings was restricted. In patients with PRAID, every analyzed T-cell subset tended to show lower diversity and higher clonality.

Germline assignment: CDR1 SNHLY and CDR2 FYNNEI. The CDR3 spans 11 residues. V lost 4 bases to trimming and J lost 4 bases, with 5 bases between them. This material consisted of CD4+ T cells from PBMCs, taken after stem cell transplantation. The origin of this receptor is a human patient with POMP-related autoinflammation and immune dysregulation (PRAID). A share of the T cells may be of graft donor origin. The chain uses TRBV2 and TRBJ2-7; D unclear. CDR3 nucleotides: TGTGCCAGCAGTGTTGTATACGAGCAGTACTTC. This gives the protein CASSVVYEQYF.